What follows are 27 T cell receptor beta chains derived from one specimen sequenced in a study of OX40 agonist ivuxolimab in advanced cancers. The repertoire was sequenced with immunoSEQ multiplex PCR; TCRdb's copy has only in-frame clones and lacks some. In the table there are more than 15,000 clones, 74% of which are singletons. The specimen comprised CD4+ or CD8+ T cells sorted from blood, sampled in a trial of the OX40 agonist ivuxolimab. The receptor set was obtained from an adult with an advanced solid tumor such as melanoma, head and neck, liver or kidney cancer.

The CDR3 here is CSVRDGQETQYF. The DNA of the CDR3 is TGCAGCGTCAGGGACGGACAAGAGACCCAGTACTTC. The V and J genes are TRBV29-1 and TRBJ2-5; D may correspond to TRBD1 or TRBD2 (5 bases each). Germline V gene data show CDR1 as SQVTM and CDR2 as ANQGSEA. Trimming pared 6 bases from V and 2 bases from J, leaving 10 bases between. The CDR3 contains 12 residues. Combining the CDR3 with reference TRBV29-1 and TRBJ2-5 gives the whole variable domain SAVISQKPSRDICQRGTSLTIQCQVDSQVTMMFWYRQQPGQSLTLIATANQGSEATYESGFVIDKFPISRPNLTFSTLTVSNMSPEDSSIYLCSVRDGQETQYFGPGTRLLVL.

The genes are TRBV7-9 and TRBJ1-1, with 8 bases identical to TRBD1. The CDR3 contains 14 residues. Trimming at V came to 5 bases and at J to 3 bases, leaving 5 bases not matched to a gene. Germline CDR1 and CDR2: SEHNR and FQNEAQ (reference sequence). CDR3 residues: CASSPPTGDTEAFF. The CDR3 DNA reads as TGTGCCAGCAGCCCGCCGACAGGGGACACTGAAGCTTTCTTT. Full variable domain (rest looked up from reference TRBV7-9 and TRBJ1-1): DTGVSQNPRHKITKRGQNVTFRCDPISEHNRLYWYRQTLGQGPEFLTYFQNEAQLEKSRLLSDRFSAERPKGSFSTLEIQRTEQGDSAMYLCASSPPTGDTEAFFGQGTRLTVV.

The chain combines TRBV28 with TRBJ1-2; D ambiguous. The germline CDR1 and CDR2 sequences are MDHEN and SYDVKM. This CDR3 is built from 12 residues. The V gene lost 10 bases and the J gene lost 7 bases, with 16 bases spanning the gap. The DNA for the CDR3 is TGTGCCACCGAGGGCCCAAAAGTTGGCTACACCTTC. Translation gives CATEGPKVGYTF.

This rearrangement joins TRBV4-3 to TRBJ2-1, with a tentative D call TRBD2 (6 bases). CDR1 and CDR2 from the germline V gene are LGHNA and YSLEER. The CDR3 length is 17 residues. V lost 0 bases, J lost 8 bases, and 20 bases lay in between. The CDR3 nucleotides are TGCGCCAGCAGCCAAGAGGCCGCGGGGACGATGTCCTATGAGCAGTTCTTC. Translation gives CASSQEAAGTMSYEQFF.

A single count supports this clone. The V gene is TRBV10-3, the J gene TRBJ2-7; 7 positions match TRBD1. The V segment lost 0 bases and the J segment 1 base; nucleotides outside the gene matches: 6. Per the germline V gene, CDR1 is ENHRY and CDR2 is SYGVKD. The CDR3 covers 16 residues. CDR3 region: CAISESNGQVSYEQYF. CDR3 nucleotides: TGTGCCATCAGTGAGTCTAATGGACAGGTTTCCTACGAGCAGTACTTC.

This clone was counted between two and nine times. V is TRBV11-2 and J is TRBJ2-3, with 7 bases that match TRBD2. V shed 2 bases, J shed 4 bases, and the junction held 9 bases outside the gene matches. Germline CDR1 is SGHAT and CDR2 is FQNNGV. The CDR3 length is 16 residues. CDR3 sequence: CASSLPGGRAADTQYF. The CDR3 DNA reads as TGTGCCAGCAGCTTACCTGGGGGGAGGGCCGCAGATACGCAGTATTTT.

In its sample, this clone was seen a few times. This rearrangement joins TRBV5-6 to TRBJ1-2, with D perhaps matching TRBD1 (5 bases). Germline CDR1 SGHDT, CDR2 YYEEEE. The CDR3 is 13 amino acids. The V end lost 3 bases, the J end lost 3 bases, and 9 bases lay between the germline ends. DNA for the CDR3: TGTGCCAGCAGCTCACAGGATTACTATGGCTACACCTTC. Protein: CASSSQDYYGYTF.

The rearrangement joins TRBV27 to TRBJ2-4; D not certain. CDR3 length: 16 residues. Germline CDR1 is MNHEY and CDR2 is SMNVEV (reference sequence). Trimming removed 0 bases at V and 0 bases at J, with 9 bases between. The CDR3 DNA reads TGTGCCAGCAGTTTATCGGGCCAGTCAGCCAAAAACATTCAGTACTTC. This encodes CASSLSGQSAKNIQYF.

This clone was seen more than once but under ten times. J is TRBJ1-4 and V is TRBV29-1, with D possibly being TRBD1 (5 bases). Per germline, CDR1 SQVTM and CDR2 ANQGSEA. This CDR3 has 11 residues. The V end was cut by 6 bases, the J end by 7 bases, with 9 bases between. The CDR3 nucleotides are TGCAGCGTCCAGGGAGGTGAAAAACTGTTTTTT. Amino acids: CSVQGGEKLFF.

The genes are TRBV9 and TRBJ2-7; D may be TRBD1 (6 bases). Germline lookup yields CDR1 SGDLS and CDR2 YYNGEE. This CDR3 comprises 15 residues. The ends were cut back, 4 bases at V and 1 base at J, with 15 bases in the middle. The CDR3 coding sequence is TGTGCCAGCAGCCCTGGACAGTTCGCTTCCTACGAGCAGTACTTC. It yields the protein CASSPGQFASYEQYF.

The chain is built from TRBV2 and TRBJ2-7; tentative D call: TRBD1 (5 bases). The germline V gene encodes CDR1 SNHLY and CDR2 FYNNEI. This CDR3 has 14 residues. V lost 4 bases, J lost 2 bases, and 12 bases lay in between. As DNA, the CDR3 is TGTGCCAGCAGTGTAGGTCAGGGCCCCTACGAGCAGTACTTC. Translated: CASSVGQGPYEQYF. The variable domain in full, completed from reference TRBV2 and TRBJ2-7, reads EPEVTQTPSHQVTQMGQEVILRCVPISNHLYFYWYRQILGQKVEFLVSFYNNEISEKSEIFDDQFSVERPDGSNFTLKIRSTKLEDSAMYFCASSVGQGPYEQYFGPGTRLTVT.

The gene calls are TRBV6-6 and TRBJ1-1; D unresolved. The V end was cut by 4 bases, the J end by 1 base, with 7 bases between. CDR1 and CDR2 (germline): MNHNY, SVGAGI (reference sequence). The CDR3 covers 13 residues. As DNA, the CDR3 is TGTGCCAGCAGTTTCTCAGGGAACACTGAAGCTTTCTTT. This codes for CASSFSGNTEAFF.

This clone was observed a single time. The CDR3 here is CSAAREAGYEQYF. Written as DNA, the CDR3 is TGCAGCGCTGCACGGGAGGCCGGGTACGAGCAGTACTTC. The chain recombines TRBV29-1 with TRBJ2-7; 7 positions match TRBD2. Unmatched junction bases numbered 10, after V lost 7 bases and J lost 4 bases. CDR1 SQVTM and CDR2 ANQGSEA come from the germline V gene. The CDR3 consists of 13 residues.

The CDR3 DNA is TGTGCCAGCAGTTCCCCACAGCGTTTTCCCTATGGCTACACCTTC. It codes for CASSSPQRFPYGYTF. The chain employs TRBV6-5 and TRBJ1-2; no firm D call. Trimming took off 4 bases at V and 4 bases at J, with 16 bases between the two ends. Germline V lookup: CDR1 MNHEY, CDR2 SVGAGI. This CDR3 has 15 amino acids.

This clone was seen more than once but under ten times. The rearrangement joins TRBV27 to TRBJ1-2, with 11 bases fitting TRBD1. The CDR3 consists of 15 residues. In germline, CDR1 is MNHEY, CDR2 SMNVEV (reference sequence). Unmatched junction bases numbered 3, after V lost 2 bases and J lost 4 bases. This CDR3 is CASSLGTGGTYGYTF. In DNA, the CDR3 is TGTGCCAGCAGTTTAGGGACAGGGGGGACCTATGGCTACACCTTC.

This chain connects TRBV11-2 to TRBJ2-7; possibly TRBD2 for D (5 bases). The CDR3 spans 11 residues. Germline loops: CDR1 SGHAT, CDR2 FQNNGV. Deletions cut 1 base from V and 7 bases from J, with 5 bases between. The CDR3 protein is CASSLAGEQYF. The CDR3 coding sequence is TGTGCCAGCAGCTTAGCGGGAGAGCAGTACTTC.

This rearrangement joins TRBV5-5 to TRBJ1-1; D gene uncertain. This CDR3 spans 14 amino acids. Germline V gene lookup returns CDR1 SGHKS and CDR2 YYEKEE (reference sequence). Trimming stripped 0 bases from V and 0 bases from J, with 6 bases between. CDR3: CASSLGTMNTEAFF. The CDR3, as DNA: TGTGCCAGCAGCTTGGGTACCATGAACACTGAAGCTTTCTTT. The variable domain in full, with the rest retrieved from reference TRBV5-5 and TRBJ1-1, is DAGVTQSPTHLIKTRGQQVTLRCSPISGHKSVSWYQQVLGQGPQFIFQYYEKEERGRGNFPDRFSARQFPNYSSELNVNALLLGDSALYLCASSLGTMNTEAFFGQGTRLTVV.

The chain joins TRBV5-6 to TRBJ1-1; D is undetermined. The CDR3 has 12 residues. Germline V gene sequence: CDR1 SGHDT, CDR2 YYEEEE. The ends were cut back, 3 bases at V and 1 base at J, with 4 bases in the middle. In DNA, the CDR3 is TGTGCCAGCAGCTCCGGGAACACTGAAGCTTTCTTT. It specifies CASSSGNTEAFF.

This clone was counted only a few times. The chain uses TRBV10-1 and TRBJ1-1, with D uncertain. Germline V gene data show CDR1 as WNHNN and CDR2 as SYGVQD (reference sequence). V was trimmed by 4 bases and J by 1 base, leaving 4 bases between them. CDR3 length equals 12 residues. This chain's CDR3 is CASSGGNTEAFF. CDR3 nucleotide sequence: TGCGCCAGCAGTGGGGGGAACACTGAAGCTTTCTTT.

This chain links TRBV19 with TRBJ1-1, with TRBD1 matching over 8 bases. CDR3 length: 13 residues. V shed 5 bases, J shed 4 bases, and the junction held 3 bases outside the gene matches. Germline assignment: CDR1 LNHDA and CDR2 SQIVND (reference sequence). This CDR3 is CASSQGAITEAFF. CDR3 bases: TGTGCCAGTAGTCAGGGGGCTATCACTGAAGCTTTCTTT.

The CDR3 reads CASSIEEDGRVGDTQYF. The CDR3 DNA follows: TGTGCCAGTAGTATTGAGGAGGACGGGAGGGTAGGAGATACGCAGTATTTT. The chain employs TRBV19 and TRBJ2-3, with 8 bases aligning to TRBD2. The CDR3 spans 17 residues. Germline CDR1 LNHDA, CDR2 SQIVND (reference sequence). After removal of 3 bases from V and 5 bases from J, the junction contained 13 bases not matched to a gene.

The chain combines TRBV5-1 with TRBJ2-2; TRBD1 agrees at 10 bases. The CDR3 totals 17 residues. V shed 0 bases and J 6 bases; nucleotides not matched to a gene: 8. CDR1 and CDR2 (germline): SGHRS, YFSETQ. This CDR3 reads CASSLEGQGKSSGELFF. CDR3 DNA: TGCGCCAGCAGCTTGGAGGGACAGGGGAAGTCGTCCGGGGAGCTGTTTTTT.

The J gene is TRBJ2-5, the V gene TRBV27; TRBD2 matches at 9 bases. V dropped 10 bases and J dropped 5; count of bases not matched to a gene: 11. Germline values: CDR1 MNHEY, CDR2 SMNVEV (reference sequence). CDR3 size: 14 residues. In DNA, the CDR3 is TGTGCCACCAGATTGGCGGGAGGGGGGGAGACCCAGTACTTC. Translated, it gives CATRLAGGGETQYF.

V gene TRBV28 combines with J gene TRBJ2-7; tentative D call: TRBD1 (5 bases). With 8 bases removed from V and 0 bases from J, the gap between germline ends came to 8 bases. This CDR3 contains 12 residues. Germline V gives CDR1 MDHEN, CDR2 SYDVKM. CDR3 coding DNA: TGTGCCAGCCGCCAGGGCTCCTACGAGCAGTACTTC. Amino acids: CASRQGSYEQYF.

The rearrangement links TRBV30 to TRBJ2-2, with 7 bases that match TRBD2. The germline V gene has CDR1 GTSNPN and CDR2 SVGIG (reference sequence). The CDR3 runs 14 residues. The V and J ends lost 4 bases and 4 bases, in that order; junction bases with no gene match: 6. The CDR3 nucleotides read TGTGCCTGGATCGGACTAGGCCCCACCGGGGAGCTGTTTTTT. Amino acids: CAWIGLGPTGELFF.

The chain recombines TRBV7-2 with TRBJ1-4; D remains unclear. The germline V gene encodes CDR1 SGHTA and CDR2 FQGNSA. The CDR3 has 15 residues. V shed 2 bases and J shed 8 bases, with 15 bases lying between them. The CDR3 loop is CASSLLGSGGEKLFF. CDR3 nucleotides: TGTGCCAGCAGCTTACTCGGGTCCGGAGGGGAAAAACTGTTTTTT. The full variable domain, its missing parts supplied by reference TRBV7-2 and TRBJ1-4, is GAGVSQSPSNKVTEKGKDVELRCDPISGHTALYWYRQSLGQGLEFLIYFQGNSAPDKSGLPSDRFSAERTGGSVSTLTIQRTQQEDSAVYLCASSLLGSGGEKLFFGSGTQLSVL.

In its sample, this clone is medium-sized. This chain links TRBV2 with TRBJ1-1; 7 positions match TRBD1. The CDR3 runs to 12 residues. Per germline, CDR1 SNHLY and CDR2 FYNNEI. The J segment lost 7 bases and the V segment lost 4 bases, leaving 3 bases of the junction unmatched. CDR3 in amino acids: CASSGTGIEAFF. DNA of the CDR3: TGTGCCAGCAGTGGGACAGGCATTGAAGCTTTCTTT.